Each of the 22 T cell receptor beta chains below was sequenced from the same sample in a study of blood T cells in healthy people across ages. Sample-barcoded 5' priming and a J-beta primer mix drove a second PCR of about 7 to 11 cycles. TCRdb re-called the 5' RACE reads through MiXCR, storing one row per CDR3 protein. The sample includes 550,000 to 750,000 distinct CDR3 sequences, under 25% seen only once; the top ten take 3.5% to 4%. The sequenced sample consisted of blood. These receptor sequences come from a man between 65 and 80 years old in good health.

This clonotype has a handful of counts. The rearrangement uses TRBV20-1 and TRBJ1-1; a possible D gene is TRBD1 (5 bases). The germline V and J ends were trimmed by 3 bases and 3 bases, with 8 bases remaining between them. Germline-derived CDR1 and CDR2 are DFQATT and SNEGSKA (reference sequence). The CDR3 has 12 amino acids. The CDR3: CSASLGDTEAFF. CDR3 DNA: TGCAGTGCTAGTCTGGGGGACACTGAAGCTTTCTTT.

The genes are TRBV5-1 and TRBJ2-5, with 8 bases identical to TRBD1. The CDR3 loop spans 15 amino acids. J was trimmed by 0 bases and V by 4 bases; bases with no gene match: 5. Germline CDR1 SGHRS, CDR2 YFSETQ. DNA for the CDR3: TGCGCCAGCAGCAGGTCGACAGGGGACCAAGAGACCCAGTACTTC. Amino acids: CASSRSTGDQETQYF.

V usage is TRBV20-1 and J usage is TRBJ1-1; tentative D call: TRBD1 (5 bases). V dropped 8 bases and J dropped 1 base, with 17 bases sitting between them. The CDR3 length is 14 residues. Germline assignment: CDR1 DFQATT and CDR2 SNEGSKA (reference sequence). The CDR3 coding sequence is TGCAGTTCTTACGGGCGTGACAGGAACACTGAAGCTTTCTTT. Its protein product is CSSYGRDRNTEAFF.

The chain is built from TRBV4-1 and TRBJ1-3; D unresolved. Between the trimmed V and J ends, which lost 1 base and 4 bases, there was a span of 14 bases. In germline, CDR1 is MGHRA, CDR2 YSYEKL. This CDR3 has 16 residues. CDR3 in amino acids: CASSQVFLTFGNTIYF. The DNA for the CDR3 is TGCGCCAGCAGCCAAGTCTTCTTGACGTTCGGAAACACCATATATTTT.

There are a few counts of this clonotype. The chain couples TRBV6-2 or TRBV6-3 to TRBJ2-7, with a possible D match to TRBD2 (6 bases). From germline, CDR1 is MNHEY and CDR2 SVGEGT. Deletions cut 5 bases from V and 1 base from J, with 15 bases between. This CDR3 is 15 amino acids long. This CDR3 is CASSPPGLPSYEQYF. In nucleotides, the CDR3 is TGTGCCAGCAGTCCCCCGGGACTGCCTTCCTACGAGCAGTACTTC.

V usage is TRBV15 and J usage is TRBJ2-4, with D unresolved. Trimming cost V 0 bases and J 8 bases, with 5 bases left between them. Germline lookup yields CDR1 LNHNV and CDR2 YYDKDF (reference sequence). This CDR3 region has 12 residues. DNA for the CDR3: TGTGCCACCAGCAGAGACACGTACATTCAGTACTTC. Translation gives CATSRDTYIQYF. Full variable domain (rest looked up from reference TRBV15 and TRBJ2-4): DAMVIQNPRYQVTQFGKPVTLSCSQTLNHNVMYWYQQKSSQAPKLLFHYYDKDFNNEADTPDNFQSRRPNTSFCFLDIRSPGLGDTAMYLCATSRDTYIQYFGAGTRLSVL.

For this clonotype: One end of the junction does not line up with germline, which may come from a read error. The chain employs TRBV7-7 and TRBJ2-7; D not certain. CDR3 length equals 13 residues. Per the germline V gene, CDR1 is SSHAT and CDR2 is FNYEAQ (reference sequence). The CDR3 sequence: CASSTAVGNEQYF. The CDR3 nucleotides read TGTGCTAGCAGCACTGCGGTGGGAAACGAGCAGTACTTC.

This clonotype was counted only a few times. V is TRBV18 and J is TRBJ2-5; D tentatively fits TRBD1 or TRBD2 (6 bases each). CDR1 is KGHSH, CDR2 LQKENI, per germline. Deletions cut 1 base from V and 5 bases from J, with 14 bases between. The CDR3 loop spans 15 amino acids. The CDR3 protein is CASSPLAATGETQYF. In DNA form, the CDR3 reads TGTGCCAGCTCACCACTAGCGGCCACAGGGGAGACCCAGTACTTC.

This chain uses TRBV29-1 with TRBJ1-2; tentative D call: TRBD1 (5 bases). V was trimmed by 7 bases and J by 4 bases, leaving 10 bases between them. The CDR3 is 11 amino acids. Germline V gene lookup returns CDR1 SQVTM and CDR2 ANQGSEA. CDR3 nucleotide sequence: TGCAGCGCCCAAGGGGTCTATGGCTACACCTTC. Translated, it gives CSAQGVYGYTF.

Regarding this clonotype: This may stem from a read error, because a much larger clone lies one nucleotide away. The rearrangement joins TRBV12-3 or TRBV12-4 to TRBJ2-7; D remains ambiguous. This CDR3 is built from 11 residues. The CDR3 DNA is TGTGCCAGCAGTCTCGACAACGAGCAGTGCTTC. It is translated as CASSLDNEQCF.

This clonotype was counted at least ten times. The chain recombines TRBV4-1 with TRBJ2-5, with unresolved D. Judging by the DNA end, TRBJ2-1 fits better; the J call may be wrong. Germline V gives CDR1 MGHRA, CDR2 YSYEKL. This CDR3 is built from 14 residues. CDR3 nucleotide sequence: TGCGCCAGCAGCCAAGATTTTGGTTACAATGAGCAGTTCTTC. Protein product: CASSQDFGYNEQFF.

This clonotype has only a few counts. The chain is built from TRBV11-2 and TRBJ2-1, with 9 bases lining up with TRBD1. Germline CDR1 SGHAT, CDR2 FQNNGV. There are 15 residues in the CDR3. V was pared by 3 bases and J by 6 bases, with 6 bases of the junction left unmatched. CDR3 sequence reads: CASSLGDRVVNEQFF. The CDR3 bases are TGTGCCAGCAGCTTGGGGGACAGGGTGGTCAATGAGCAGTTCTTC. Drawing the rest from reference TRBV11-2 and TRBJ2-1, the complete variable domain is EAGVAQSPRYKIIEKRQSVAFWCNPISGHATLYWYQQILGQGPKLLIQFQNNGVVDDSQLPKDRFSAERLKGVDSTLKIQPAKLEDSAVYLCASSLGDRVVNEQFFGPGTRLTVL.

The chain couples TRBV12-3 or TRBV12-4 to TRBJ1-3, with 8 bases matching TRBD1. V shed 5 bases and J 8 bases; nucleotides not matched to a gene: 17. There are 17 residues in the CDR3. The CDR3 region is CASSLPRTGPPLDTIYF. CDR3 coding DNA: TGTGCCAGCAGTCTCCCCAGGACAGGGCCCCCTTTGGACACCATATATTTT.

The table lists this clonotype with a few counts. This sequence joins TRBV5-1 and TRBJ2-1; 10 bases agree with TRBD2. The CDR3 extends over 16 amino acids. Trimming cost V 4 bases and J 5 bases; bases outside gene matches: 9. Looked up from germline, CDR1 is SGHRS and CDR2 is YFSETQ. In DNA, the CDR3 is TGCGCCAGCAGCCTGACCTGGACTAGCGGTAACAATGAGCAGTTCTTC. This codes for CASSLTWTSGNNEQFF.

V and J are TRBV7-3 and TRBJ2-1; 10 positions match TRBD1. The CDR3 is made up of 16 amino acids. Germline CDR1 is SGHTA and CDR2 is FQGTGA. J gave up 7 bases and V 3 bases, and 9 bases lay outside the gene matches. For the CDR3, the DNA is TGTGCCAGCAGCTTTGGTCAGGGGACAGGGGCGAATGAGCAGTTCTTC. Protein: CASSFGQGTGANEQFF.

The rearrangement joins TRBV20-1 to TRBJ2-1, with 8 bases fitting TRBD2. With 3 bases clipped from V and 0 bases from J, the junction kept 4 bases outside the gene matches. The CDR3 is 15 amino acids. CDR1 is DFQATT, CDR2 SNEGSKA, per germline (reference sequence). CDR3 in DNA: TGCAGTGCTAGTGGTGGGACTAGCTCCTACAATGAGCAGTTCTTC. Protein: CSASGGTSSYNEQFF.

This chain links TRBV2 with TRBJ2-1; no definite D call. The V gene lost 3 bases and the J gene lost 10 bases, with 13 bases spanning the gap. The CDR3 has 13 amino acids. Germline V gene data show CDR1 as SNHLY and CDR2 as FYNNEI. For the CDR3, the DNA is TGTGCCAGCAGTGAGAGCTTGGGTGGGGAGCAGTTCTTC. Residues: CASSESLGGEQFF.

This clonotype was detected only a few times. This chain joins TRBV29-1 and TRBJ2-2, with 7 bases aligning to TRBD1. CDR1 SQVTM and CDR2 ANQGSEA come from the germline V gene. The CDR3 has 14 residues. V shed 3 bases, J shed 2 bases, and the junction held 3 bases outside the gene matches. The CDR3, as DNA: TGCAGCGTTGACAGGGGGATTAACACCGGGGAGCTGTTTTTT. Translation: CSVDRGINTGELFF.

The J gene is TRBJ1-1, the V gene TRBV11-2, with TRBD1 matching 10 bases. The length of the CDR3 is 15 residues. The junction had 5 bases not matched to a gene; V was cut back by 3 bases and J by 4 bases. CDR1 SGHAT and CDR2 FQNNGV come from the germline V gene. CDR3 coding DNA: TGTGCCAGCAGCTTGGGGACAGGGGTGTTCACTGAAGCTTTCTTT. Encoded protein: CASSLGTGVFTEAFF.

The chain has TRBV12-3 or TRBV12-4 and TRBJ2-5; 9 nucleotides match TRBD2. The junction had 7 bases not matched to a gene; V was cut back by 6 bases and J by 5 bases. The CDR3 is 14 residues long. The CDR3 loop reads CASRNSGRVETQYF. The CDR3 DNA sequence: TGTGCCAGCAGAAATAGCGGGAGAGTGGAGACCCAGTACTTC.

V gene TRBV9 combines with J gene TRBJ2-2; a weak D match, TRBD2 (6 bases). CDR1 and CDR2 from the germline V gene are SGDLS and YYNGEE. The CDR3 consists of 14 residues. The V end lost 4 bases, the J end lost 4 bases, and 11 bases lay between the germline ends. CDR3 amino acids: CASSSAGATGELFF. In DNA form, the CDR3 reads TGTGCCAGCAGCTCAGCGGGTGCCACCGGGGAGCTGTTTTTT.

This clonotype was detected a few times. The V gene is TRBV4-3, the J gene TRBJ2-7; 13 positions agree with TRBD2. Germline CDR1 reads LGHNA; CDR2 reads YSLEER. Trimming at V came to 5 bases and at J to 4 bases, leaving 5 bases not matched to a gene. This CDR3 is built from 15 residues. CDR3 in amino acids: CASSGLLAGGYEQYF. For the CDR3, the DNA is TGCGCCAGCAGCGGATTACTAGCGGGAGGGTACGAGCAGTACTTC.